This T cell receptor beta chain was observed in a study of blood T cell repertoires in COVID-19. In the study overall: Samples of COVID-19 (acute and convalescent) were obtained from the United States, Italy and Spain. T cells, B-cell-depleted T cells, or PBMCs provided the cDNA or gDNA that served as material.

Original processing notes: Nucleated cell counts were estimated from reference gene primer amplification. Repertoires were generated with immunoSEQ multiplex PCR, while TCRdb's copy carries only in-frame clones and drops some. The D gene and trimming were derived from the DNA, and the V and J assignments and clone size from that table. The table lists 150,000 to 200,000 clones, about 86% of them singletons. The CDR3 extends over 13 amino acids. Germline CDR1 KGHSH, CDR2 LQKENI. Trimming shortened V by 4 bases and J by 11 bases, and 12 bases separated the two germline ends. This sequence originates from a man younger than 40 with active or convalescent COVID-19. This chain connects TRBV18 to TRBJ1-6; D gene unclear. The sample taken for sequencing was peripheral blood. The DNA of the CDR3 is TGTGCCAGCTCACGGTCCGCCGGTACACCCCTCCACTTT. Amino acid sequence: CASSRSAGTPLHF.